Reported below is one T cell receptor beta chain. Profiling relied on immunoSEQ multiplex PCR, and the TCRdb table lists in-frame clones only, not all of them. The profile covers about 150,000 clones, with approximately 91% appearing a single time and more than 1.5% taken by the ten largest. These data belong to a study of T cell responses to AZD1222 COVID-19 vaccine. Second-dose recipients at about 4 or about 12 weeks were treated as one pooled group. Between the trimmed V and J ends, which lost 5 bases and 2 bases, there was a span of 11 bases. The CDR3 contains 14 residues. Per germline, CDR1 SGHTA and CDR2 FQGNSA.

Sample: peripheral blood, taken 28 days after the second AZD1222 dose. This clonotype originated in an adult who received the AZD1222 COVID-19 vaccine. The chain uses TRBV7-2 and TRBJ2-3; unclear D gene. In nucleotides, the CDR3 is TGTGCCAGCAGCCAAAGACCCTACACAGATACGCAGTATTTT. Its protein is CASSQRPYTDTQYF.